This T cell receptor beta chain was observed in a study of monozygotic twins with inflammatory bowel disease. TCRdb re-called the 5' RACE reads and shows each CDR3 protein once, DNA omitted. The sample includes about 450,000 distinct CDR3 sequences. To note about this clonotype: What it binds is unknown.

Broader study findings: Extra variability in the repertoires of patients may have come from differing immunosuppressive treatments.

This CDR3 has 13 residues. Germline V CDR1 and CDR2: SGHRS, YFSETQ. The sample consisted of blood. This chain links TRBV5-1 with TRBJ1-5. The sequence was obtained from a human donor with ulcerative colitis or Crohn's disease, or a healthy co-twin of an affected twin (not recorded which). CDR3 region: CASRALENQPQHF.